This T cell receptor (beta chain) was captured by sequencing in a study of T-cell reconstitution after alpha-beta-depleted transplantation in children. The CDR3 contains 15 residues. The junction had 9 bases not matched to a gene; V was cut back by 3 bases and J by 7 bases. The library targeted TCRbeta and was prepared with unique molecular identifiers. TCRdb reprocessed the PCR reads via MiXCR and lists one record per CDR3 protein. There are around 400,000 distinct CDR3 sequences in the sample; roughly 21% occur only once, and 3.8% lies in the top ten. This clonotype was observed at least ten times.

The clonotype was recovered from a human donor who donated a stem cell graft to a child with acute myeloid leukemia. Specimen: PBMCs from the stem cell graft donor, collected from the stem cell graft. The chain carries TRBV12-3 or TRBV12-4 and TRBJ1-5; TRBD1 agrees at 7 bases. This CDR3 reads CASSLTGSRGQPQHF. Here the CDR3 DNA reads TGTGCCAGCAGTTTGACAGGGTCCCGGGGGCAGCCCCAGCATTTT.